The next 21 T cell receptor beta chains were all read from a single sample in a study of control samples from healthy donors and cancer patients. Assay used: immunoSEQ multiplex PCR; TCRdb lists only in-frame clones, some missing. The sample consists of about 100,000 clones, approximately 84% of them appearing once. The specimen sequenced was blood. These receptor sequences come from a man aged 18-30 years in good health.

The V call is TRBV5-4, the J call TRBJ2-3; D not certain. Germline V CDR1 and CDR2: SGHNT, YYREEE (reference sequence). Trimming left V 2 bases short and J 4 bases short, with 20 bases between. This CDR3 comprises 17 residues. CDR3 nucleotides: TGTGCCAGCAGCTTACCCTCTAACCAACCCCCCCCAGATACGCAGTATTTT. It yields the protein CASSLPSNQPPPDTQYF.

The V gene is TRBV4-3, the J gene TRBJ2-7; 7 positions agree with TRBD1. The germline V gene encodes CDR1 LGHNA and CDR2 YSLEER. This CDR3 region has 14 residues. Trimming took 4 bases from V and 4 from J; bases not matched to a gene: 7. CDR3 sequence reads: CASSPFLGQYEQYF. Written as DNA, the CDR3 is TGCGCCAGCAGCCCATTTTTGGGACAGTACGAGCAGTACTTC.

The genes are TRBV28 and TRBJ2-2, with 7 positions matching TRBD1. V lost 8 bases and J lost 1; bases outside the gene matches: 4. The CDR3 extends over 14 amino acids. The V gene's germline CDR1 is MDHEN and CDR2 SYDVKM. The DNA of the CDR3 is TGTGCCAGCGGACAGGTGGTGAACACCGGGGAGCTGTTTTTT. It encodes CASGQVVNTGELFF. Full variable domain (missing parts from reference TRBV28 and TRBJ2-2): DVKVTQSSRYLVKRTGEKVFLECVQDMDHENMFWYRQDPGLGLRLIYFSYDVKMKEKGDIPEGYSVSREKKERFSLILESASTNQTSMYLCASGQVVNTGELFFGEGSRLTVL.

The CDR3 loop is CASSWGAGNNEQFF. CDR3 nucleotides: TGTGCCAGCAGCTGGGGGGCGGGAAACAATGAGCAGTTCTTC. The V and J genes are TRBV11-2 and TRBJ2-1; possibly TRBD1 or TRBD2 for D (6 bases each). Germline CDR1 is SGHAT and CDR2 is FQNNGV. V was trimmed by 4 bases and J by 5 bases, leaving 12 bases between them. The CDR3 spans 14 residues.

The chain uses TRBV5-8 and TRBJ2-3; D is perhaps TRBD1 (6 bases). Germline-derived CDR1 and CDR2 are SGHTS and YDEGEE. Trimming took off 3 bases at V and 3 bases at J, with 14 bases between the two ends. The CDR3 totals 15 residues. The CDR3 spells CASSSHREGTDTQYF. CDR3 DNA sequence: TGTGCCAGCAGCTCACACAGGGAAGGGACAGATACGCAGTATTTT.

The chain links TRBV4-3 to TRBJ2-2; 9 bases align to TRBD1. The CDR3 length is 14 residues. Unmatched junction bases numbered 2, after V lost 4 bases and J lost 5 bases. CDR1 and CDR2 from the germline V gene are LGHNA and YSLEER. CDR3 DNA sequence: TGCGCCAGCAGCCCGGGACAGGGAACCGGGGAGCTGTTTTTT. It encodes CASSPGQGTGELFF.

The chain uses TRBV10-3 and TRBJ2-1; 9 positions match TRBD2. Germline CDR1 and CDR2: ENHRY and SYGVKD. This CDR3 region has 14 residues. The J segment lost 5 bases and the V segment lost 11 bases, leaving 10 bases of the junction unmatched. The CDR3 DNA sequence: TGTGCCGCCGCCCGGCGGGGGGGCCACAATGAGCAGTTCTTC. Residues: CAAARRGGHNEQFF.

This sequence joins TRBV5-5 and TRBJ1-4; D uncertain. Germline lookup yields CDR1 SGHKS and CDR2 YYEKEE (reference sequence). The CDR3 is 15 residues long. Between the trimmed V and J ends, which lost 2 bases and 3 bases, there was a span of 11 bases. CDR3 coding DNA: TGTGCCAGCAGCTTTGATCCCGGGCCTAATGAAAAACTGTTTTTT. Translation: CASSFDPGPNEKLFF.

This clone was detected only once. The genes are TRBV7-2 and TRBJ2-1; D is perhaps TRBD1 (5 bases). The CDR3 has 16 amino acids. Deletions cut 1 base from V and 2 bases from J, with 12 bases between. Per the germline V gene, CDR1 is SGHTA and CDR2 is FQGNSA. CDR3 amino acids: CASSLGSKGAYNEQFF. CDR3 sequence (DNA): TGTGCCAGCAGCTTAGGGTCTAAAGGGGCCTACAATGAGCAGTTCTTC. Using reference TRBV7-2 and TRBJ2-1 for the parts outside the CDR3, the full variable domain is GAGVSQSPSNKVTEKGKDVELRCDPISGHTALYWYRQSLGQGLEFLIYFQGNSAPDKSGLPSDRFSAERTGGSVSTLTIQRTQQEDSAVYLCASSLGSKGAYNEQFFGPGTRLTVL.

This clone showed up just a few times. The chain has TRBV19 and TRBJ1-5, with D uncertain. Trimming left V 5 bases short and J 5 bases short, with 7 bases between. Germline lookup yields CDR1 LNHDA and CDR2 SQIVND (reference sequence). The CDR3 is made up of 12 amino acids. The CDR3, as DNA: TGTGCCAGTAGTGACGGGTATCAGCCCCAGCATTTT. Its protein is CASSDGYQPQHF.

The chain combines TRBV6-4 with TRBJ2-3; D unclear. Per germline, CDR1 MRHNA and CDR2 SNTAGT. V lost 4 bases, J lost 0 bases, and 14 bases lay in between. The CDR3 has 16 amino acids. CDR3 sequence (DNA): TGTGCCAGCAGTGTGGTTGGAGTCTCTAGCACAGATACGCAGTATTTT. Residues: CASSVVGVSSTDTQYF.

V gene TRBV5-1 combines with J gene TRBJ2-1; D is unclear. The germline V and J ends were trimmed by 2 bases and 8 bases, with 11 bases remaining between them. This CDR3 contains 13 residues. Germline V gene data show CDR1 as SGHRS and CDR2 as YFSETQ. CDR3 amino acids: CASSLLAPDEQFF. DNA of the CDR3: TGCGCCAGCAGCTTATTAGCACCCGATGAGCAGTTCTTC. Combining the CDR3 with reference TRBV5-1 and TRBJ2-1 gives the whole variable domain KAGVTQTPRYLIKTRGQQVTLSCSPISGHRSVSWYQQTPGQGLQFLFEYFSETQRNKGNFPGRFSGRQFSNSRSEMNVSTLELGDSALYLCASSLLAPDEQFFGPGTRLTVL.

The chain employs TRBV2 and TRBJ2-7, with a possible D match to TRBD1 (6 bases). CDR1 and CDR2 (germline): SNHLY, FYNNEI. The CDR3 is 13 residues long. Between the trimmed V and J ends, which lost 6 bases and 2 bases, there was a span of 11 bases. CDR3 region: CASSDRIAYEQYF. The CDR3 bases are TGTGCCAGCAGCGACAGGATCGCCTACGAGCAGTACTTC.

Concerning this clone: Relative to the germline gene, one junction end is altered; a read error may explain this. V gene TRBV30 combines with J gene TRBJ2-7; possible D gene TRBD1, 6 bases. The CDR3 has 14 residues. Germline CDR1 GTSNPN, CDR2 SVGIG (reference sequence). The CDR3 DNA is TGTGCCTGGAGTGCCGGATCGACCTACCCGACAGGAACTTTC. Translating it yields CAWSAGSTYPTGTF.

V usage is TRBV7-8 and J usage is TRBJ2-5, with D hard to call. CDR1 and CDR2 (germline): SGHVS, FQNEAQ. The CDR3 is made up of 14 amino acids. V was pared by 4 bases and J by 1 base, with 10 bases between. Here the CDR3 DNA reads TGTGCCAGCAGCTCCCCGTCGGGCCAAGAGACCCAGTACTTC. It codes for CASSSPSGQETQYF. Based on the CDR3 plus reference TRBV7-8 and TRBJ2-5, the full variable domain is GAGVSQSPRYKVAKRGQDVALRCDPISGHVSLFWYQQALGQGPEFLTYFQNEAQLDKSGLPSDRFFAERPEGSVSTLKIQRTQQEDSAVYLCASSSPSGQETQYFGPGTRLLVL.

The rearrangement uses TRBV7-8 and TRBJ1-1, with 11 bases matching TRBD1. Germline V gives CDR1 SGHVS, CDR2 FQNEAQ. V gave up 6 bases and J gave up 5 bases; unmatched junction bases: 2. CDR3 length: 13 amino acids. The DNA for the CDR3 is TGTGCCAGCAGTTGGGACAGGGGGACTGAAGCTTTCTTT. Protein: CASSWDRGTEAFF.

J is TRBJ2-7 and V is TRBV6-6, with 10 bases lining up with TRBD2. CDR1 is MNHNY and CDR2 is SVGAGI in the germline V gene (reference sequence). This CDR3 region has 15 residues. Trimming removed 5 bases from V and 7 bases from J; junction bases left unmatched: 11. As DNA, the CDR3 is TGTGCCAGCAGTATTAGCGGGGGGCGTGGCTTAGAGCAGTACTTC. Translating gives CASSISGGRGLEQYF.

As regards this clone: One end of the junction varies from germline; a read error may be responsible. This chain connects TRBV7-7 to TRBJ2-3; TRBD2 matches 9 bases. Germline lookup yields CDR1 SSHAT and CDR2 FNYEAQ (reference sequence). The CDR3 is made up of 15 amino acids. In DNA, the CDR3 is TGTGCTAGCAGTCCAGGCGGGGGGGCCTGGGATACGCAGTATTTT. Translation gives CASSPGGGAWDTQYF.

This chain uses TRBV14 with TRBJ1-4; D is undetermined. Trimming left V 0 bases short and J 8 bases short, with 4 bases between. Germline-derived CDR1 and CDR2 are SGHDN and FVKESK. The CDR3 length is 12 residues. CDR3 residues: CASSQDREKLFF. As DNA, the CDR3 is TGTGCCAGCAGCCAAGACAGGGAAAAACTGTTTTTT.

The chain links TRBV6-5 to TRBJ2-6; D is unresolved. Germline V gives CDR1 MNHEY, CDR2 SVGAGI. The CDR3 loop spans 16 amino acids. With 4 bases removed from V and 0 bases from J, the gap between germline ends came to 10 bases. The CDR3 reads CASSLRSLSGANVLTF. The CDR3 nucleotides are TGTGCCAGCAGTTTACGCAGTCTCTCTGGGGCCAACGTCCTGACTTTC.

This clone was seen a few times. The chain is built from TRBV24-1 and TRBJ2-5, with 8 nucleotides matching TRBD2. From germline, CDR1 is KGHDR and CDR2 SFDVKD. V trimming: 4 bases; J trimming: 4 bases; junction bases outside the gene matches: 4. The CDR3 is 14 residues long. CDR3 residues: CATSDPGGVETQYF. The CDR3 bases are TGTGCCACCAGTGACCCCGGGGGGGTAGAGACCCAGTACTTC.